These 11 T cell receptor beta chains came from one sample sequenced in a study of shared T cell receptors in the human thymus. Produced via immunoSEQ multiplex PCR; TCRdb's table is partial and in-frame only. This sample has about 500,000 clones; 75% to 80% occur once, and the top ten carry 0.01% to 0.015%. This sample also belongs to another study, concerning human thymus T cells.

Material: thymocytes. All receptors come from a boy less than two years old with a congenital heart defect.

The chain has TRBV10-3 and TRBJ2-1, with 7 bases aligning to TRBD2. The germline CDR1 and CDR2 sequences are ENHRY and SYGVKD. The CDR3 is 16 residues long. The J segment lost 1 base and the V segment lost 1 base, leaving 4 bases of the junction unmatched. The CDR3 reads CAISEYRGSSYNEQFF. The CDR3 DNA follows: TGTGCCATCAGTGAGTATCGCGGGAGTTCCTACAATGAGCAGTTCTTC.

This chain joins TRBV7-8 and TRBJ2-7, with TRBD2 identical over 15 bases. This CDR3 contains 18 residues. Trimming cost V 5 bases and J 2 bases; bases outside gene matches: 10. CDR1 and CDR2 (germline): SGHVS, FQNEAQ. As DNA, the CDR3 is TGTGCCAGCAGCCGAAACGGGACTAGCGGGAGGCGCCCCTACGAGCAGTACTTC. Its protein is CASSRNGTSGRRPYEQYF.

The table lists this clone with a few counts. The chain is built from TRBV4-3 and TRBJ2-7, with unresolved D. With 4 bases removed from V and 3 bases from J, the gap between germline ends came to 7 bases. The CDR3 has 12 amino acids. Germline V gene data show CDR1 as LGHNA and CDR2 as YSLEER. CDR3 sequence: CASSPIFYEQYF. CDR3 bases: TGCGCCAGCAGCCCAATTTTCTACGAGCAGTACTTC.

V is TRBV28 and J is TRBJ1-1, with TRBD1 matching over 7 bases. The CDR3 is made up of 12 amino acids. Germline CDR1 is MDHEN and CDR2 is SYDVKM. The junction had 6 bases not matched to a gene; V was cut back by 7 bases and J by 7 bases. The CDR3 sequence is CASILGDSEAFF. The DNA for the CDR3 is TGTGCCAGCATCCTGGGGGACAGTGAAGCTTTCTTT.

J is TRBJ1-3 and V is TRBV7-9, with TRBD1 identical over 9 bases. Germline assignment: CDR1 SEHNR and CDR2 FQNEAQ (reference sequence). Losses at the gene ends were 1 base for V and 2 bases for J; bases not matched to a gene: 6. The CDR3 runs to 17 residues. The DNA for the CDR3 is TGTGCCAGCAGCTTAGGGGGACAGGGAGGCCCTGGAAACACCATATATTTT. It encodes CASSLGGQGGPGNTIYF. Full variable domain (missing parts from reference TRBV7-9 and TRBJ1-3): DTGVSQNPRHKITKRGQNVTFRCDPISEHNRLYWYRQTLGQGPEFLTYFQNEAQLEKSRLLSDRFSAERPKGSFSTLEIQRTEQGDSAMYLCASSLGGQGGPGNTIYFGEGSWLTVV.

The rearrangement joins TRBV30 to TRBJ2-1, with 7 positions matching TRBD2. Trimming took 2 bases from V and 6 from J; bases not matched to a gene: 16. There are 17 residues in the CDR3. CDR1 GTSNPN and CDR2 SVGIG come from the germline V gene (reference sequence). The CDR3 is CAWSPILVGGGTNEQFF. CDR3 nucleotides: TGTGCCTGGAGTCCAATCCTAGTTGGGGGAGGGACCAATGAGCAGTTCTTC.

This clone was observed a handful of times. The chain links TRBV2 to TRBJ2-7; possible D gene TRBD2, 6 bases. In germline, CDR1 is SNHLY, CDR2 FYNNEI. V lost 3 bases and J 6 bases, leaving 12 bases between the germline ends. The CDR3 length is 13 residues. The CDR3 DNA sequence: TGTGCCAGCAGTGAGGGAAGACTAGTCGAGCAGTACTTC. Residues: CASSEGRLVEQYF.

The rearrangement joins TRBV7-9 to TRBJ1-5, with 9 nucleotides matching TRBD1. The CDR3 runs to 18 residues. With 2 bases clipped from V and 2 bases from J, the junction kept 10 bases outside the gene matches. Germline-derived CDR1 and CDR2 are SEHNR and FQNEAQ (reference sequence). The DNA for the CDR3 is TGTGCCAGCAGCTTACAAGACAGGGGGGAAAAGGGCAATCAGCCCCAGCATTTT. Translation gives CASSLQDRGEKGNQPQHF.

The V gene is TRBV4-1, the J gene TRBJ2-7; the match to TRBD2 covers 13 bases. The CDR3 is 17 amino acids. Germline CDR1 and CDR2: MGHRA and YSYEKL. V lost 5 bases, J lost 2 bases, and 9 bases stayed unmatched. Here the CDR3 reads CASSAQITSGRAYEQYF. For the CDR3, the DNA is TGCGCCAGCAGCGCCCAGATTACTAGCGGGAGGGCCTACGAGCAGTACTTC.

The count of this clone is one. This chain uses TRBV13 with TRBJ2-3, with 16 nucleotides matching TRBD2. The junction had 14 bases not matched to a gene; V was cut back by 5 bases and J by 6 bases. The CDR3 runs 19 residues. The germline V gene has CDR1 PRHDT and CDR2 FYEKMQ (reference sequence). DNA of the CDR3: TGTGCCAGCAGCACCGGGACTAGCGGGAGGGCTAGGCGGATGGATACGCAGTATTTT. Amino acids: CASSTGTSGRARRMDTQYF.

This clone was picked up a small number of times. The chain couples TRBV18 to TRBJ2-1, with 8 positions matching TRBD2. Trimming took 3 bases from V and 6 from J; bases not matched to a gene: 10. CDR3 length: 16 amino acids. Germline CDR1 KGHSH, CDR2 LQKENI. CDR3 sequence reads: CASSPRRRGGPNEQFF. CDR3 nucleotides: TGTGCCAGCTCACCCCGACGACGGGGGGGGCCCAATGAGCAGTTCTTC.